The next 15 T cell receptor beta chains were all read from a single sample in a study of blood T cell repertoires in COVID-19. The table came from immunoSEQ multiplex PCR; TCRdb's copy has only in-frame clones and leaves some out. The table shows around 190,000 clones, with about 88% occurring only once. The source material was peripheral blood. The receptors were gathered from a man between 45 and 60 years old with COVID-19, enrolled during active disease.

This clone appeared a few times. The CDR3, as DNA: TGTGCCAGCAGGACGACAGGTTCTAGCAATCAGCCCCAGCATTTT. It yields the protein CASRTTGSSNQPQHF. The rearrangement joins TRBV2 to TRBJ1-5; a possible D gene is TRBD1 (6 bases). There are 15 residues in the CDR3. Trimming pared 6 bases from V and 0 bases from J, leaving 12 bases between. Per the germline V gene, CDR1 is SNHLY and CDR2 is FYNNEI.

The chain uses TRBV7-3 and TRBJ2-3; TRBD2 matches 16 bases. With V trimmed by 5 bases and J by 4 bases, 12 bases remained unmatched. Germline V gene sequence: CDR1 SGHTA, CDR2 FQGTGA. This CDR3 region has 19 residues. CDR3 bases: TGTGCCAGCAGCCCTATTGGGACTAGCGGGGGGGCCCTCGCAGATACGCAGTATTTT. It specifies CASSPIGTSGGALADTQYF.

The chain carries TRBV7-9 and TRBJ1-2; the D gene is possibly TRBD1 (6 bases). Germline V gene sequence: CDR1 SEHNR, CDR2 FQNEAQ (reference sequence). The CDR3 has 12 residues. The V end was cut by 6 bases, the J end by 2 bases, with 7 bases between. CDR3 sequence reads: CASRRGNYGYTF. The CDR3 DNA sequence: TGTGCCAGCAGAAGGGGGAACTATGGCTACACCTTC.

The chain employs TRBV5-4 and TRBJ1-6; TRBD1 aligns across 7 bases. CDR3 length equals 15 residues. Germline V gene data show CDR1 as SGHNT and CDR2 as YYREEE (reference sequence). With V trimmed by 4 bases and J by 8 bases, 9 bases remained unmatched. The CDR3 DNA is TGTGCCAGCAGCACGGGGACAGCTAAATATTCACCCCTCCACTTT. It yields the protein CASSTGTAKYSPLHF.

This clone showed up just once. The chain uses TRBV2 and TRBJ1-3, with TRBD1 matching over 7 bases. The junction had 6 bases not matched to a gene; V was cut back by 7 bases and J by 0 bases. Germline V CDR1 and CDR2: SNHLY, FYNNEI. This CDR3 is built from 15 residues. The CDR3 DNA is TGTGCCAGCACTGAGGGGGCAGGCTCTGGAAACACCATATATTTT. Its protein is CASTEGAGSGNTIYF. Together with reference TRBV2 and TRBJ1-3, the CDR3 gives the full variable domain: EPEVTQTPSHQVTQMGQEVILRCVPISNHLYFYWYRQILGQKVEFLVSFYNNEISEKSEIFDDQFSVERPDGSNFTLKIRSTKLEDSAMYFCASTEGAGSGNTIYFGEGSWLTVV.

The V gene is TRBV7-3, the J gene TRBJ2-3; possible D gene TRBD1, 5 bases. Trimming took 7 bases from V and 0 from J, leaving 11 bases between them. Germline assignment: CDR1 SGHTA and CDR2 FQGTGA. This CDR3 comprises 14 residues. This CDR3 reads CASNTGPSTDTQYF. CDR3 DNA sequence: TGTGCCAGCAACACAGGACCCAGCACAGATACGCAGTATTTT.

V usage is TRBV27 and J usage is TRBJ1-6; D is possibly TRBD1 (6 bases). This CDR3 comprises 15 residues. Trimming pared 3 bases from V and 10 bases from J, leaving 16 bases between. Germline V gives CDR1 MNHEY, CDR2 SMNVEV (reference sequence). The CDR3 region is CASSFTTAGVSPLHF. CDR3 DNA sequence: TGTGCCAGCAGTTTTACTACGGCAGGGGTATCACCCCTCCACTTT.

The gene calls are TRBV19 and TRBJ1-2; D remains ambiguous. Germline V gene data show CDR1 as LNHDA and CDR2 as SQIVND (reference sequence). Trimming removed 3 bases from V and 4 bases from J, with 9 bases in between. The CDR3 is 13 amino acids. CDR3 sequence reads: CASSISSVYGYTF. The CDR3 DNA sequence: TGTGCCAGTAGTATTTCATCAGTCTATGGCTACACCTTC.

This clone appeared a single time. V usage is TRBV28 and J usage is TRBJ1-3; 7 bases map to TRBD1. The V segment lost 2 bases and the J segment 4 bases; nucleotides outside the gene matches: 8. Germline V CDR1 and CDR2: MDHEN, SYDVKM. CDR3 length: 16 amino acids. CDR3 nucleotides: TGTGCCAGCAGTTTAAGTGGCAGGGGGTTCGGAAACACCATATATTTT. Its protein product is CASSLSGRGFGNTIYF.

The V gene is TRBV5-6, the J gene TRBJ1-1; D gene ambiguous. This CDR3 is 14 amino acids long. The ends were cut back, 0 bases at V and 6 bases at J, with 12 bases in the middle. Germline CDR1 and CDR2: SGHDT and YYEEEE. CDR3 bases: TGTGCCAGCAGCTTGGCGGGGATGGGCCCTGAAGCTTTCTTT. Translation gives CASSLAGMGPEAFF.

V and J are TRBV9 and TRBJ2-1, with 8 positions matching TRBD2. CDR1 and CDR2 from the germline V gene are SGDLS and YYNGEE. CDR3 length: 15 residues. J gave up 6 bases and V 0 bases, and 5 bases lay outside the gene matches. CDR3 protein: CASSVVLAGINEQFF. The CDR3 DNA reads as TGTGCCAGCAGCGTAGTATTAGCGGGGATCAATGAGCAGTTCTTC.

The rearrangement links TRBV9 to TRBJ1-4; D is unclear. Germline V gives CDR1 SGDLS, CDR2 YYNGEE. This CDR3 is 13 amino acids long. V lost 2 bases and J lost 7, with 9 bases in between. The CDR3 reads CASSVKGGEKLFF. The CDR3 region has the DNA TGTGCCAGCAGCGTGAAAGGAGGTGAAAAACTGTTTTTT.

This clone was detected only a few times. At the DNA level, this CDR3 is encoded by other sequences in the same sample as well. This sequence joins TRBV7-9 and TRBJ1-1; 8 bases are shared with TRBD1. In germline, CDR1 is SEHNR, CDR2 FQNEAQ (reference sequence). The CDR3 runs to 15 residues. The junction had 4 bases not matched to a gene; V was cut back by 4 bases and J by 0 bases. The CDR3 protein is CASSSRTGLNTEAFF. CDR3 sequence (DNA): TGTGCCAGCAGCTCCCGGACAGGGCTGAACACTGAAGCTTTCTTT.

The chain employs TRBV7-9 and TRBJ2-5, with 11 nucleotides matching TRBD2. V shed 3 bases and J 5 bases; nucleotides not matched to a gene: 5. This CDR3 has 15 residues. In germline, CDR1 is SEHNR, CDR2 FQNEAQ (reference sequence). Written as DNA, the CDR3 is TGTGCCAGCAGCTTGCTAGCGGGGGGATGGGAGACCCAGTACTTC. Translated: CASSLLAGGWETQYF. The full variable domain, completed using reference TRBV7-9 and TRBJ2-5, is DTGVSQNPRHKITKRGQNVTFRCDPISEHNRLYWYRQTLGQGPEFLTYFQNEAQLEKSRLLSDRFSAERPKGSFSTLEIQRTEQGDSAMYLCASSLLAGGWETQYFGPGTRLLVL.

This clone has a handful of counts. The chain is built from TRBV10-2 and TRBJ2-7; TRBD2 aligns across 10 bases. The J segment lost 4 bases and the V segment lost 8 bases, leaving 5 bases of the junction unmatched. The germline CDR1 and CDR2 sequences are WSHSY and SAAADI. This CDR3 has 13 amino acids. CDR3 DNA: TGCGCCAGCTCCAGCGGGAGGGGGTACGAGCAGTACTTC. Encoded protein: CASSSGRGYEQYF.